These 5 T cell receptor beta chains share one sample of origin, sequenced in a study of T cell responses to AZD1222 COVID-19 vaccine. Profiling relied on immunoSEQ multiplex PCR, and the TCRdb table lists in-frame clones only, not all of them. The sample gives fewer than 85,000 clones, about 83% of which show up once; 1.3% is in the top ten. The specimen was peripheral blood, collected 28 days after the second AZD1222 dose. The receptors originated from an adult who received the AZD1222 COVID-19 vaccine.

The rearrangement joins TRBV6-2 or TRBV6-3 to TRBJ1-1; D is possibly TRBD1 (5 bases). V was cut by 0 bases and J by 0 bases, with 8 bases left in between. CDR1 and CDR2 (germline): MNHEY, SVGEGT. The CDR3 spans 15 residues. CDR3 loop: CASSYSKGLNTEAFF. The DNA of the CDR3 is TGTGCCAGCAGTTACTCGAAGGGGTTGAACACTGAAGCTTTCTTT.

This clone was recorded once. The V gene is TRBV4-3, the J gene TRBJ1-3; D remains ambiguous. Germline loops: CDR1 LGHNA, CDR2 YSLEER. Between the trimmed V and J ends, which lost 0 bases and 2 bases, there was a span of 8 bases. The CDR3 spans 15 residues. The CDR3 DNA reads TGCGCCAGCAGCCAAGATCCGGGGACTGGAAACACCATATATTTT. As protein: CASSQDPGTGNTIYF.

The rearrangement joins TRBV5-4 to TRBJ1-1; perhaps TRBD1 as D (6 bases). The CDR3 loop spans 14 amino acids. Per the germline V gene, CDR1 is SGHNT and CDR2 is YYREEE (reference sequence). Between the trimmed V and J ends, which lost 4 bases and 4 bases, there was a span of 14 bases. The CDR3 spells CASSSRGSSTEAFF. Here the CDR3 DNA reads TGTGCCAGCAGCAGCAGGGGCTCGAGCACTGAAGCTTTCTTT. The complete variable domain, with remaining parts taken from reference TRBV5-4 and TRBJ1-1, reads ETGVTQSPTHLIKTRGQQVTLRCSSQSGHNTVSWYQQALGQGPQFIFQYYREEENGRGNFPPRFSGLQFPNYSSELNVNALELDDSALYLCASSSRGSSTEAFFGQGTRLTVV.

The chain combines TRBV9 with TRBJ1-5; possibly TRBD1 for D (5 bases). V lost 3 bases and J 6 bases, leaving 13 bases between the germline ends. In germline, CDR1 is SGDLS, CDR2 YYNGEE. The CDR3 has 14 residues. This CDR3 reads CASSAGGAGQPQHF. In nucleotides, the CDR3 is TGTGCCAGCAGCGCGGGGGGAGCTGGTCAGCCCCAGCATTTT.

The V and J genes are TRBV6-5 and TRBJ2-1; no reliable D call. CDR3 size: 15 residues. From germline, CDR1 is MNHEY and CDR2 SVGAGI. V lost 0 bases, J lost 1 base, and 7 bases lay in between. CDR3 in DNA: TGTGCCAGCAGTTACTCAGCAGGTTCCTACAATGAGCAGTTCTTC. It translates to CASSYSAGSYNEQFF.